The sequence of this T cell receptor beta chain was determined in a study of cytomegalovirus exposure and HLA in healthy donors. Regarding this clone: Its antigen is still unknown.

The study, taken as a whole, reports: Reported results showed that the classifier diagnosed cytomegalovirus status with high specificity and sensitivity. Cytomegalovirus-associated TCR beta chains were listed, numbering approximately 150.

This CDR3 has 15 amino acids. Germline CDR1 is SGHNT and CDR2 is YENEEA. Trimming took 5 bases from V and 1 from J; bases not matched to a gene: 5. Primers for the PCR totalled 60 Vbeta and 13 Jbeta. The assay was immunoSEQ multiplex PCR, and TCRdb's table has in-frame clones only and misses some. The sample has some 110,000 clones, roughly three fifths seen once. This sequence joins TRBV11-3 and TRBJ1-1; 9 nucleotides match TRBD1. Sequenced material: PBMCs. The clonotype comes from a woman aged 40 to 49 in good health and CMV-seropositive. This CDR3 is CASSIGTGWNTEAFF. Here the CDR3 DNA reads TGTGCCAGCAGCATAGGGACAGGGTGGAACACTGAAGCTTTCTTT.